The 18 T cell receptor beta chains given below trace back to one sample, sequenced in a study of spatial heterogeneity in lung cancer. TCRdb ran MiXCR on the 5' RACE reads and lists one entry per CDR3 protein. The sample has roughly 18,000 distinct CDR3 sequences, approximately 5.6% seen once; the top ten hold about a tenth. The sample's time point: sample taken at primary tumor resection. Their recognized antigens are unknown. Findings and caveats of the study: How many expanded intratumoral alpha and beta TCRs were present tracked the tumor mutation count, which was a count of nonsynonymous mutations.

This material consisted of lung tumor tissue, taken at surgery. These receptors originate from a female donor with early-stage non-small cell lung cancer.

The sample holds many counts of this clonotype. This beta chain is an unintended read in a library built for alpha chains; its size means little. The genes are TRBV29-1 and TRBJ1-1; 10 bases match TRBD1. Germline trimming cut 5 bases from V and 0 bases from J; bases unmatched to any gene: 6. The CDR3 consists of 15 residues. Germline CDR1 SQVTM, CDR2 ANQGSEA. The CDR3 spells CSVSPGQGMNTEAFF. CDR3 in DNA: TGCAGCGTTTCGCCGGGACAGGGGATGAACACTGAAGCTTTCTTT.

At least ten counts were recorded for this clonotype. This beta chain came through as a stray read in a library set up for alpha chains, and its size says little. The rearrangement joins TRBV2 to TRBJ2-1, with TRBD2 matching 10 bases. This CDR3 contains 13 residues. Germline V lookup: CDR1 SNHLY, CDR2 FYNNEI. The ends lost 4 bases at V and 7 bases at J; junction bases unmatched: 1. CDR3 nucleotides: TGTGCCAGCAGTGGGACTAGCGGAAATGAGCAGTTCTTC. Amino acid sequence: CASSGTSGNEQFF.

This clonotype has at least ten counts. Being off target in a library aimed at alpha chains, this beta chain has a size of little meaning. The chain is built from TRBV28 and TRBJ2-1; TRBD2 is a possible D gene (7 bases). CDR3 length equals 14 residues. V gave up 7 bases and J gave up 2 bases, with 12 bases separating them. The germline V gene has CDR1 MDHEN and CDR2 SYDVKM. CDR3 region: CASTRGRAYNEQFF. CDR3 bases: TGTGCCAGCACTAGGGGGAGGGCCTACAATGAGCAGTTCTTC.

This clonotype has only a few counts. This beta chain represents an off-target read in a library built for alpha chains; its size is of limited meaning. The chain is built from TRBV7-9 and TRBJ1-1; D call uncertain. The ends were cut back, 4 bases at V and 4 bases at J, with 13 bases in the middle. Per germline, CDR1 SEHNR and CDR2 FQNEAQ (reference sequence). The CDR3 runs to 14 residues. CDR3 DNA sequence: TGTGCCAGCAGCTACCCCGGACTGGCCACTGAAGCTTTCTTT. Its translation is CASSYPGLATEAFF.

This clonotype was detected ten times or more. Because this beta chain is a stray read in a library intended to capture alpha chains, its abundance should not be given much weight. This rearrangement joins TRBV6-2 or TRBV6-3 to TRBJ1-1; D is undetermined. The CDR3 has 13 residues. Germline V lookup: CDR1 MNHEY, CDR2 SVGEGT. V lost 5 bases and J 1 base, leaving 8 bases between the germline ends. CDR3 DNA sequence: TGTGCCAGCAGTCGCTTGGAGAACACTGAAGCTTTCTTT. Translating gives CASSRLENTEAFF.

This clonotype has ten or more counts. This beta chain represents an off-target read in a library built for alpha chains; its size is of limited meaning. V gene TRBV20-1 combines with J gene TRBJ2-3; D may be TRBD2 (6 bases). The V gene lost 1 base and the J gene lost 4 bases, with 9 bases spanning the gap. Germline V CDR1 and CDR2: DFQATT, SNEGSKA (reference sequence). The CDR3 covers 13 residues. CDR3 nucleotides: TGCAGTGCTAGAGTTAGCGGATCAGATACGCAGTATTTT. It codes for CSARVSGSDTQYF.

In this sample, this clonotype turned up many times. This beta chain turned up in a library designed for alpha chains; as an off-target read, its abundance says little. The chain is built from TRBV2 and TRBJ2-7; D uncertain. This CDR3 has 11 amino acids. Looked up from germline, CDR1 is SNHLY and CDR2 is FYNNEI. Trimming stripped 3 bases from V and 4 bases from J, with 4 bases between. The CDR3 DNA reads as TGTGCCAGCAGTGAGAGATACGAGCAGTACTTC. This gives the protein CASSERYEQYF.

This clonotype is classed as medium-sized. Since it is a stray read in a library aimed at alpha chains, this beta chain has a size that is not meaningful. The chain joins TRBV5-1 to TRBJ1-1, with D maybe TRBD1 (6 bases). Germline V lookup: CDR1 SGHRS, CDR2 YFSETQ. V was trimmed by 0 bases and J by 3 bases, leaving 12 bases between them. The CDR3 has 15 residues. CDR3 DNA sequence: TGCGCCAGCAGCTTGGTAACAGGGCTCGACACTGAAGCTTTCTTT. The encoded protein is CASSLVTGLDTEAFF.

This clonotype has just a few counts. This beta chain is a stray sequence in a library constructed for alpha chains; its clone size is not meaningful. The V and J genes are TRBV7-2 and TRBJ2-1; D tentatively reads TRBD1 or TRBD2 (5 bases each). Looked up from germline, CDR1 is SGHTA and CDR2 is FQGNSA. The V and J ends lost 1 base and 5 bases respectively, with 12 bases between them. The length of the CDR3 is 15 residues. The CDR3 sequence: CASSLVWVGHNEQFF. The DNA of the CDR3 is TGTGCCAGCAGCTTAGTGTGGGTGGGACACAATGAGCAGTTCTTC.

This clonotype was counted at least ten times. This beta chain came through as a stray read in a library set up for alpha chains, and its size says little. The chain has TRBV28 and TRBJ1-1, with D perhaps matching TRBD1 (5 bases). The CDR3 is made up of 13 amino acids. V lost 2 bases to trimming and J lost 8 bases, with 12 bases between them. Germline-derived CDR1 and CDR2 are MDHEN and SYDVKM. The DNA for the CDR3 is TGTGCCAGCAGTTTAGAACAGGCGTTGGAAGCTTTCTTT. This gives the protein CASSLEQALEAFF.

This clonotype has at least ten counts. This beta chain appears as a stray read in a library generated for alpha chains; its size is not informative. The chain employs TRBV7-3 and TRBJ2-2, with D unclear. V gave up 5 bases and J gave up 1 base, with 11 bases separating them. The CDR3 length is 15 residues. The germline V gene encodes CDR1 SGHTA and CDR2 FQGTGA. The CDR3 sequence is CASSPRTKNTGELFF. In DNA, the CDR3 is TGTGCCAGCAGCCCCCGAACTAAGAACACCGGGGAGCTGTTTTTT.

In its sample, this clonotype was seen many times. Being off target in a library aimed at alpha chains, this beta chain has a size of little meaning. The chain uses TRBV7-9 and TRBJ2-3; D is perhaps TRBD2 (6 bases). The CDR3 spans 12 residues. Per germline, CDR1 SEHNR and CDR2 FQNEAQ (reference sequence). Between the trimmed V and J ends, which lost 7 bases and 5 bases, there was a span of 10 bases. The CDR3 DNA follows: TGTGCCAGCACTGGGGAGGTAGATACGCAGTATTTT. This gives the protein CASTGEVDTQYF.

This clonotype was seen repeatedly, ten times or more. Little can be read into the size of this beta chain, an off-target read in a library designed for alpha chains. The chain has TRBV29-1 and TRBJ2-3; no reliable D call. Germline-derived CDR1 and CDR2 are SQVTM and ANQGSEA. This CDR3 contains 16 residues. V shed 6 bases and J shed 0 bases, with 19 bases lying between them. The CDR3 coding sequence is TGCAGCGTGGATCCCTTTGGCGGAACTAGCACAGATACGCAGTATTTT. Protein sequence: CSVDPFGGTSTDTQYF.

This clonotype was seen repeatedly, ten times or more. Because the library targeted alpha chains, this beta chain is an off-target read whose size means little. The chain links TRBV20-1 to TRBJ2-2; TRBD2 matches 9 bases. The junction had 3 bases not matched to a gene; V was cut back by 6 bases and J by 1 base. The V gene's germline CDR1 is DFQATT and CDR2 SNEGSKA (reference sequence). This CDR3 is 14 amino acids long. The CDR3 loop is CSASTSGNTGELFF. For the CDR3, the DNA is TGCAGTGCCTCGACTAGCGGGAACACCGGGGAGCTGTTTTTT.

This clonotype was counted many times. This beta chain lies outside the target of a library built for alpha chains; its clone size means little. The gene calls are TRBV7-2 and TRBJ1-6; 7 nucleotides align to TRBD1. Trimming took 5 bases from V and 6 from J; bases not matched to a gene: 7. The germline CDR1 and CDR2 sequences are SGHTA and FQGNSA. This CDR3 region has 15 residues. CDR3 sequence reads: CASSPPGQSNSPLHF. The CDR3 bases are TGTGCCAGCAGCCCGCCGGGACAGAGTAATTCACCCCTCCACTTT.

Ten or more counts support this clonotype. This beta chain is off target for a library built for alpha chains, so its abundance means little. This sequence joins TRBV19 and TRBJ2-4; TRBD1 matches at 11 bases. V dropped 8 bases and J dropped 4; count of bases not matched to a gene: 1. The length of the CDR3 is 13 residues. The germline V gene has CDR1 LNHDA and CDR2 SQIVND (reference sequence). The CDR3 nucleotides are TGTGCCAGTGGGGACAGGGGGAAAAACATTCAGTACTTC. Translated: CASGDRGKNIQYF.

The table lists this clonotype with a few counts. This beta chain is an off-target read within a library intended for alpha chains, so its frequency means little. The chain carries TRBV29-1 and TRBJ1-2; D unclear. This CDR3 has 13 amino acids. CDR1 is SQVTM and CDR2 is ANQGSEA in the germline V gene. V lost 6 bases and J 8 bases, leaving 19 bases between the germline ends. CDR3 nucleotides: TGCAGCGTCCATTTGCTTGGGTACGTCGGCTACACCTTC. As protein: CSVHLLGYVGYTF.

For this clonotype: This beta chain lies outside the target of a library built for alpha chains; its clone size means little. The chain employs TRBV27 and TRBJ1-1; weak D call: TRBD1 (6 bases). The germline CDR1 and CDR2 sequences are MNHEY and SMNVEV (reference sequence). The ends were cut back, 3 bases at V and 4 bases at J, with 12 bases in the middle. CDR3 length equals 14 residues. This chain's CDR3 is CASSLLLRGTEAFF. The CDR3 DNA sequence: TGTGCCAGCAGTTTGCTACTCAGGGGCACTGAAGCTTTCTTT.